A single sample gave rise to the 32 T cell receptor beta chains below, sequenced in a study of neurological immune-mediated disorders. TCRdb ran MiXCR on the 5' RACE reads and lists one entry per CDR3 protein. The data hold some 57,000 distinct CDR3 sequences, with more than 3.5% observed a single time. Sequenced input: PBMCs. These receptors came from a man in his fifties or sixties with multiple sclerosis.

This clonotype was seen repeatedly, ten times or more. The V and J genes are TRBV28 and TRBJ2-2; TRBD1 agrees at 8 bases. From germline, CDR1 is MDHEN and CDR2 SYDVKM. The CDR3 is 13 residues long. V lost 7 bases and J lost 7; bases outside the gene matches: 5. The CDR3 region has the DNA TGTGCCAGCATTACAGGGGGTCGCGGGGAGCTGTTTTTT. This gives the protein CASITGGRGELFF.

This clonotype was picked up many times. The V gene is TRBV27, the J gene TRBJ2-7, with D perhaps TRBD1 or TRBD2 (6 bases each). This CDR3 has 12 residues. The V gene lost 3 bases and the J gene lost 7 bases, with 10 bases spanning the gap. Germline CDR1 reads MNHEY; CDR2 reads SMNVEV (reference sequence). DNA for the CDR3: TGTGCCAGCAGTTTTGGAGGGGGGGAGCAGTACTTC. Its translation is CASSFGGGEQYF.

The sample holds many counts of this clonotype. The rearrangement uses TRBV20-1 and TRBJ2-7, with D perhaps given as TRBD1 or TRBD2 (5 bases each). CDR3 size: 14 residues. The germline V gene has CDR1 DFQATT and CDR2 SNEGSKA (reference sequence). Trimming took 0 bases from V and 4 from J, leaving 13 bases between them. In DNA form, the CDR3 reads TGCAGTGCTAGAGAGGGGACGAGCGTGTACGAGCAGTACTTC. Encoded protein: CSAREGTSVYEQYF.

This clonotype showed up many times. This chain uses TRBV9 with TRBJ2-4, with D possibly TRBD1 on 7 matching bases. Germline values: CDR1 SGDLS, CDR2 YYNGEE. The CDR3 has 13 amino acids. With 7 bases removed from V and 10 bases from J, the gap between germline ends came to 18 bases. CDR3 nucleotide sequence: TGTGCCAGCGGCGATATCAGGGGGAGGATTCAGTACTTC. Residues: CASGDIRGRIQYF.

For this clonotype: The junction departs from germline at one end; a sequencing error may be responsible. J is TRBJ1-5 and V is TRBV10-2; no definite D call. The CDR3 has 12 residues. Germline V gene sequence: CDR1 WSHSY, CDR2 SAAADI. CDR3 amino acids: CASSGTNKTQNF. The CDR3 bases are TGCGCCAGCAGTGGAACCAATAAGACCCAGAATTTT.

This clonotype was seen at least ten times. The chain has TRBV10-3 and TRBJ2-1, with TRBD1 as a possible D gene (6 bases). V lost 6 bases to trimming and J lost 0 bases, with 9 bases between them. CDR3 length: 14 amino acids. Germline assignment: CDR1 ENHRY and CDR2 SYGVKD. Written as DNA, the CDR3 is TGTGCCATCAGATCGGACAGCTCCTACAATGAGCAGTTCTTC. This gives the protein CAIRSDSSYNEQFF.

Many counts were recorded for this clonotype. The V call is TRBV20-1, the J call TRBJ2-3; 9 positions agree with TRBD2. With V trimmed by 1 base and J by 4 bases, 6 bases remained unmatched. Germline V gives CDR1 DFQATT, CDR2 SNEGSKA (reference sequence). This CDR3 has 15 amino acids. CDR3 residues: CSARGASGTADTQYF. CDR3 coding DNA: TGCAGTGCTAGAGGGGCTAGCGGGACCGCAGATACGCAGTATTTT.

This clonotype was recorded many times. The CDR3 loop is CASSSPGHMTYEQYF. DNA for the CDR3: TGTGCCAGCAGTTCACCGGGACACATGACCTACGAGCAGTACTTC. The gene calls are TRBV28 and TRBJ2-7, with a possible D match to TRBD1 (6 bases). V was cut by 4 bases and J by 2 bases, with 15 bases left in between. Germline loops: CDR1 MDHEN, CDR2 SYDVKM. CDR3 length equals 15 residues.

Many counts were recorded for this clonotype. The V gene is TRBV11-2, the J gene TRBJ2-1; D remains unclear. This CDR3 is built from 15 residues. The germline V and J ends were trimmed by 4 bases and 0 bases, with 10 bases remaining between them. Germline lookup yields CDR1 SGHAT and CDR2 FQNNGV. CDR3 region: CASSSHFSSYNEQFF. The CDR3 coding sequence is TGTGCCAGCAGCTCCCATTTTAGCTCCTACAATGAGCAGTTCTTC.

This clonotype occurred many times. The chain couples TRBV5-1 to TRBJ1-1; D not certain. The CDR3 contains 13 residues. Germline values: CDR1 SGHRS, CDR2 YFSETQ. Trimming took 4 bases from V and 0 from J, leaving 7 bases between them. CDR3 in amino acids: CASSPQLNTEAFF. CDR3 sequence (DNA): TGCGCCAGCAGCCCGCAACTGAACACTGAAGCTTTCTTT.

This clonotype has ten or more counts. This sequence joins TRBV20-1 and TRBJ2-5; a weak D match, TRBD1 (6 bases). Germline CDR1 DFQATT, CDR2 SNEGSKA (reference sequence). This CDR3 has 13 amino acids. Between the trimmed V and J ends, which lost 6 bases and 5 bases, there was a span of 16 bases. CDR3 sequence reads: CSAAYRDMETQYF. The CDR3 DNA is TGCAGTGCAGCATACAGGGATATGGAGACCCAGTACTTC.

This clonotype was picked up many times. V is TRBV11-3 and J is TRBJ2-2; 9 bases agree with TRBD1. Germline V CDR1 and CDR2: SGHNT, YENEEA. The CDR3 is 17 residues long. The junction had 8 bases not matched to a gene; V was cut back by 5 bases and J by 1 base. The CDR3 reads CASSPGQGGLNTGELFF. The CDR3, as DNA: TGTGCCAGCAGCCCGGGACAGGGCGGCTTGAACACCGGGGAGCTGTTTTTT.

This clonotype was detected ten times or more. J is TRBJ2-7 and V is TRBV28; D not resolved. The CDR3 extends over 14 amino acids. Between the trimmed V and J ends, which lost 7 bases and 6 bases, there was a span of 19 bases. Per germline, CDR1 MDHEN and CDR2 SYDVKM. CDR3 DNA: TGTGCCAGCATCCCCGAACTAAGTGCTGGCGAGCAGTACTTC. Protein product: CASIPELSAGEQYF.

This clonotype has ten or more counts. The rearrangement uses TRBV7-2 and TRBJ1-1, with no clear D. Trimming cost V 2 bases and J 1 base, with 5 bases left between them. This CDR3 has 13 amino acids. The germline V gene has CDR1 SGHTA and CDR2 FQGNSA. Here the CDR3 reads CASSLKQNTEAFF. The CDR3 DNA reads as TGTGCCAGCAGCTTAAAGCAGAACACTGAAGCTTTCTTT.

This clonotype was seen many times. This chain links TRBV6-6 with TRBJ2-7, with no clear D. V was clipped by 0 bases and J by 6 bases, with 3 bases between them. CDR3 length equals 11 residues. Germline values: CDR1 MNHNY, CDR2 SVGAGI (reference sequence). CDR3 bases: TGTGCCAGCAGTTACTCGACCGAGCAGTACTTC. Translation: CASSYSTEQYF.

This clonotype was picked up many times. The gene calls are TRBV5-8 and TRBJ2-1, with D possibly being TRBD1 or TRBD2 (5 bases each). The CDR3 spans 16 residues. V was cut by 0 bases and J by 0 bases, with 10 bases left in between. CDR1 is SGHTS, CDR2 YDEGEE, per germline. DNA of the CDR3: TGTGCCAGCAGCTTGGCCTCCGGGACCTCCTACAATGAGCAGTTCTTC. Its translation: CASSLASGTSYNEQFF. Full variable domain (remainder filled in from reference TRBV5-8 and TRBJ2-1): EAGVTQSPTHLIKTRGQQATLRCSPISGHTSVYWYQQALGLGLQFLLWYDEGEERNRGNFPPRFSGRQFPNYSSELNVNALELEDSALYLCASSLASGTSYNEQFFGPGTRLTVL.

This clonotype was counted many times. The chain couples TRBV20-1 to TRBJ2-2; no reliable D call. V was trimmed by 2 bases and J by 9 bases, leaving 10 bases between them. The CDR3 is made up of 12 amino acids. Germline V gene data show CDR1 as DFQATT and CDR2 as SNEGSKA (reference sequence). Here the CDR3 reads CSARSPGRELFF. CDR3 bases: TGCAGTGCTAGATCTCCCGGGCGGGAGCTGTTTTTT.

The table lists this clonotype with many counts. The chain couples TRBV11-1 to TRBJ1-1; D might be TRBD1 (5 bases). The V end was cut by 3 bases, the J end by 0 bases, with 8 bases between. The CDR3 runs 14 residues. The germline V gene encodes CDR1 SGHAT and CDR2 FQDESV (reference sequence). The CDR3 coding sequence is TGTGCCAGCAGCTTGTGGACAATGAACACTGAAGCTTTCTTT. Its protein is CASSLWTMNTEAFF.

This clonotype has at least ten counts. This chain links TRBV7-9 with TRBJ1-1, with 8 bases aligning to TRBD1. Unmatched junction bases numbered 11, after V lost 6 bases and J lost 5 bases. CDR3 length equals 15 residues. The germline CDR1 and CDR2 sequences are SEHNR and FQNEAQ (reference sequence). The CDR3 sequence is CASRGQGARGTEAFF. The CDR3 DNA reads as TGTGCCAGCAGGGGGCAGGGGGCGCGGGGAACTGAAGCTTTCTTT.

This clonotype has a count of ten or more. V gene TRBV20-1 combines with J gene TRBJ2-5, with D perhaps TRBD2 (7 bases). Trimming removed 6 bases at V and 5 bases at J, with 13 bases between. Germline CDR1 reads DFQATT; CDR2 reads SNEGSKA (reference sequence). The CDR3 runs 12 residues. In DNA, the CDR3 is TGCAGTGCCGAGGGGGGGGCGGAGACCCAGTACTTC. Translation: CSAEGGAETQYF.

The table lists this clonotype with many counts. This chain connects TRBV24-1 to TRBJ1-1; D might be TRBD1 (6 bases). Germline V gene data show CDR1 as KGHDR and CDR2 as SFDVKD. With 7 bases removed from V and 1 base from J, the gap between germline ends came to 9 bases. CDR3 size: 13 residues. CDR3 DNA sequence: TGTGCCACCAGGGGCAGGGGGAACACTGAAGCTTTCTTT. The encoded protein is CATRGRGNTEAFF.

This clonotype was found many times. The limits of the CDR3 on the DNA are not certain, so only TCRdb's listed CDR3 is given. The chain joins TRBV12-3 or TRBV12-4 to TRBJ2-5. The CDR3 spans 11 amino acids, including both terminal residues. CDR3: CASSFLETQYF.

This clonotype was counted ten times or more. The rearrangement uses TRBV7-2 and TRBJ2-1; 11 bases line up with TRBD1. Per germline, CDR1 SGHTA and CDR2 FQGNSA. The CDR3 is made up of 16 amino acids. V trimming: 5 bases; J trimming: 7 bases; junction bases outside the gene matches: 10. DNA for the CDR3: TGTGCCAGCAGCCCCGGACAGGGGGCAGGCCCGAATGAGCAGTTCTTC. Translated: CASSPGQGAGPNEQFF.

At least ten counts were recorded for this clonotype. The rearrangement uses TRBV20-1 and TRBJ2-5; D is uncertain. Germline V CDR1 and CDR2: DFQATT, SNEGSKA (reference sequence). The V gene lost 6 bases and the J gene lost 7 bases, with 18 bases spanning the gap. The CDR3 is 13 amino acids. The CDR3 nucleotides read TGCAGTGCCGTAACTGGAGACTTTACGACCCAGTACTTC. It is translated as CSAVTGDFTTQYF.

This clonotype has a count of ten or more. V gene TRBV28 combines with J gene TRBJ1-4; D might be TRBD1 (6 bases). The germline V gene has CDR1 MDHEN and CDR2 SYDVKM. V was clipped by 10 bases and J by 5 bases, with 17 bases between them. This CDR3 is 14 amino acids long. The CDR3 is CATRSGGSNEKLFF. CDR3 bases: TGTGCCACCCGCTCGGGGGGCTCGAATGAAAAACTGTTTTTT. Filled out from reference TRBV28 and TRBJ1-4, the complete variable domain reads DVKVTQSSRYLVKRTGEKVFLECVQDMDHENMFWYRQDPGLGLRLIYFSYDVKMKEKGDIPEGYSVSREKKERFSLILESASTNQTSMYLCATRSGGSNEKLFFGSGTQLSVL.

This clonotype was seen ten or more times. J is TRBJ2-5 and V is TRBV20-1; 7 bases are a match to TRBD1. The junction had 11 bases not matched to a gene; V was cut back by 6 bases and J by 4 bases. The germline V gene encodes CDR1 DFQATT and CDR2 SNEGSKA (reference sequence). The CDR3 has 14 amino acids. CDR3 region: CSAADRLMIETQYF. The CDR3 region has the DNA TGCAGTGCGGCGGACAGGTTAATGATAGAGACCCAGTACTTC.

This clonotype came up many times. The V call is TRBV12-3 or TRBV12-4, the J call TRBJ2-1, with TRBD2 identical over 9 bases. V was pared by 6 bases and J by 8 bases, with 8 bases of the junction left unmatched. This CDR3 region has 14 residues. CDR3 nucleotide sequence: TGTGCCAGCAGCATTTCGACTAGCGGCTATGAGCAGTTCTTC. This sequence encodes CASSISTSGYEQFF.

This clonotype was seen at least ten times. This chain connects TRBV5-1 to TRBJ1-1; 8 bases fit TRBD1. This CDR3 has 15 amino acids. V was pared by 4 bases and J by 4 bases, with 9 bases of the junction left unmatched. CDR1 is SGHRS, CDR2 YFSETQ, per germline. CDR3 bases: TGCGCCAGCAGCGGATCCCGGGACAGGTTCACTGAAGCTTTCTTT. As protein: CASSGSRDRFTEAFF. The variable domain in full, completed from reference TRBV5-1 and TRBJ1-1, reads KAGVTQTPRYLIKTRGQQVTLSCSPISGHRSVSWYQQTPGQGLQFLFEYFSETQRNKGNFPGRFSGRQFSNSRSEMNVSTLELGDSALYLCASSGSRDRFTEAFFGQGTRLTVV.

The rearrangement links TRBV5-1 to TRBJ2-1; 10 bases are a match to TRBD2. The germline gives CDR1 SGHRS, CDR2 YFSETQ. CDR3 length equals 14 residues. After removal of 2 bases from V and 9 bases from J, the junction contained 5 bases not matched to a gene. The CDR3 region has the DNA TGCGCCAGCAGCTTTGGACTAGCGGCCCCTGAGCAGTTCTTC. The encoded protein is CASSFGLAAPEQFF.

This clonotype was detected many times. The chain couples TRBV27 to TRBJ1-6, with D possibly matching TRBD1 (6 bases). The germline V and J ends were trimmed by 6 bases and 7 bases, with 19 bases remaining between them. The CDR3 is 16 amino acids. The germline V gene has CDR1 MNHEY and CDR2 SMNVEV (reference sequence). The CDR3, as DNA: TGTGCCAGCAGCCCAGACAGGCAGGGTTGGAATTCACCCCTCCACTTT. Translating it yields CASSPDRQGWNSPLHF.

The sample holds many counts of this clonotype. A much larger clone differs from this one at a single base, so this may be a read error. J is TRBJ1-1 and V is TRBV6-6; D is uncertain. Trimming shortened V by 5 bases and J by 0 bases, and 13 bases separated the two germline ends. CDR3 length equals 15 residues. The germline V gene has CDR1 MNHNY and CDR2 SVGAGI (reference sequence). The CDR3, as DNA: TGTGCCAGCAGTAACCGTAGGAACCTGAACACTGAAGCTTTCTTT. This gives the protein CASSNRRNLNTEAFF.

This clonotype was picked up many times. The chain recombines TRBV6-2 or TRBV6-3 with TRBJ2-3, with 11 bases fitting TRBD2. The germline V gene has CDR1 MNHEY and CDR2 SVGEGT. With 6 bases clipped from V and 0 bases from J, the junction kept 2 bases outside the gene matches. This CDR3 is 15 amino acids long. In nucleotides, the CDR3 is TGTGCCAGCAGGCGACTAGCGGGAAGCACAGATACGCAGTATTTT. Translation: CASRRLAGSTDTQYF.